A selection of T cell receptor beta chains follows, all from one sample in a study of long-term antiretroviral therapy in people with HIV. The method was immunoSEQ multiplex PCR; TCRdb's version includes in-frame clones alone and lacks a portion of them. This table holds 30,000 to 40,000 clones, approximately 95% found once. The sequencing used unsorted PBMCs, collected around 5.3 years after starting antiretroviral therapy. The receptor set was obtained from a woman aged 45-65 years with HIV. CDR3s include the opening cysteine and the closing phenylalanine or tryptophan. The D gene is left open where the match is weak. The size field is filled for only some rows; it gives once, few, many or a size class.

TRBD1,-,TRBJ1-1,TRBV4-3,CASSPGTGGTEAFF,TGCGCCAGCAGCCCCGGTACAGGGGGCACTGAAGCTTTCTTT
-,-,TRBJ2-3,TRBV5-4,CASSLGRDTLTDTQYF,TGTGCCAGCAGCTTGGGGCGGGACACACTCACAGATACGCAGTATTTT
-,-,TRBJ1-2,TRBV6-1,CASSESGTYGYTF,TGTGCCAGCAGTGAATCGGGGACCTATGGCTACACCTTC
TRBD1,-,TRBJ1-1,TRBV19,CASRQSDRVYAEAFF,TGTGCCAGTAGACAATCGGACAGGGTTTACGCTGAAGCTTTCTTT
-,-,TRBJ1-4,TRBV5-1,CASSSQGITSNEKLFF,TGCGCCAGCAGCTCACAGGGTATCACTTCTAATGAAAAACTGTTTTTT
-,-,TRBJ2-4,TRBV2,CASSEMEDGAKNIQYF,TGTGCCAGCAGTGAGATGGAGGACGGGGCCAAAAACATTCAGTACTTC
-,-,TRBJ1-1,TRBV11-2,CASSFVLNTEAFF,TGTGCCAGCAGCTTTGTGCTGAACACTGAAGCTTTCTTT
TRBD2,few,TRBJ2-1,TRBV4-1,CASSQVDMGLAREQFF,TGCGCCAGCAGCCAAGTAGATATGGGACTAGCAAGGGAGCAGTTCTTC
-,-,TRBJ2-3,TRBV2,CASKKDTQYF,TGTGCCAGCAAGAAAGATACGCAGTATTTT
-,-,TRBJ1-1,TRBV2,CASSEARGGEAFF,TGTGCCAGCAGTGAAGCCCGGGGGGGAGAAGCTTTCTTT
-,-,TRBJ2-7,TRBV6-6,CASSYSRQNYEQYF,TGTGCCAGCAGTTACTCACGACAAAACTACGAGCAGTACTTC
-,-,TRBJ1-3,TRBV5-1,CASSLAPVSSGNTIYF,TGCGCCAGCAGCTTGGCCCCGGTGAGCTCTGGAAACACCATATATTTT
-,-,TRBJ1-1,TRBV5-5,CASSAVEGRIAEAFF,TGTGCCAGCAGCGCGGTGGAGGGTCGAATTGCTGAAGCTTTCTTT
-,-,TRBJ2-4,TRBV4-3,CASSQDAGWGNIQYF,TGCGCCAGCAGCCAAGACGCGGGGTGGGGAAACATTCAGTACTTC
TRBD1,-,TRBJ1-1,TRBV29-1,CSVEDTGQGDTEAFF,TGCAGCGTTGAAGATACGGGACAGGGGGACACTGAAGCTTTCTTT
-,-,TRBJ1-2,TRBV9,CASSVGGPIGGYGYTF,TGTGCCAGCAGCGTAGGTGGGCCGATCGGAGGCTATGGCTACACCTTC
-,-,TRBJ1-2,TRBV20-1,CSARAGGYTF,TGCAGTGCTAGAGCGGGAGGCTACACCTTC
-,-,TRBJ1-1,TRBV10-2,CASSGQTNTEAFF,TGCGCCAGCAGCGGACAGACGAACACTGAAGCTTTCTTT
-,-,TRBJ2-5,TRBV5-4,CASSLDGETQYF,TGTGCCAGCAGCCTGGACGGGGAGACCCAGTACTTC
-,-,TRBJ1-1,TRBV30,CAWSYSGQVAFF,TGTGCCTGGAGTTATTCCGGGCAGGTAGCTTTCTTT
TRBD1,-,TRBJ1-2,TRBV5-6,CASSSPGGADYGYTF,TGTGCCAGCAGCTCCCCAGGGGGCGCGGACTATGGCTACACCTTC
-,-,TRBJ2-5,TRBV6-1,CASSERETQYF,TGTGCCAGCAGTGAAAGGGAGACCCAGTACTTC
-,-,TRBJ1-4,TRBV5-1,CASSLGGLGEKLFF,TGCGCCAGCAGCTTGGGGGGTTTAGGTGAAAAACTGTTTTTT
TRBD1,-,TRBJ1-2,TRBV30,CAWRPTSGTGLLYGYTF,TGTGCCTGGAGGCCAACTTCCGGGACAGGACTACTCTATGGCTACACCTTC
TRBD1,-,TRBJ1-2,TRBV6-6,CASSSAGQERYGYTF,TGTGCCAGCAGTTCCGCGGGACAGGAACGATATGGCTACACCTTC
TRBD1,-,TRBJ1-1,TRBV6-5,CASSYARTGRTEAFF,TGTGCCAGCAGTTACGCTCGGACAGGGAGGACTGAAGCTTTCTTT
TRBD2,-,TRBJ2-7,TRBV15,CATRTSGGVTYEQYF,TGTGCCACCAGGACTAGCGGGGGGGTGACCTACGAGCAGTACTTC
TRBD1,-,TRBJ1-1,TRBV2,CASADRGQSTEAFF,TGTGCCAGCGCGGACAGGGGGCAGAGCACTGAAGCTTTCTTT
TRBD2,-,TRBJ2-1,TRBV11-1,CASSLLAGGPYNEQFF,TGTGCCAGCAGCTTACTAGCGGGGGGCCCCTACAATGAGCAGTTCTTC
TRBD1,-,TRBJ2-2,TRBV2,CASSWTGDTGELFF,TGTGCCAGCAGTTGGACAGGGGACACCGGGGAGCTGTTTTTT
TRBD2,-,TRBJ2-2,TRBV2,CAVQGLAGTGELFF,TGTGCCGTACAGGGCCTAGCGGGTACCGGGGAGCTGTTTTTT
-,-,TRBJ1-2,TRBV9,CASSVSGSLYGYTF,TGTGCCAGCAGCGTTTCAGGGTCTCTGTATGGCTACACCTTC
-,-,TRBJ2-2,TRBV30,CAWSVDPRAAISNTGELFF,TGTGCCTGGAGTGTAGACCCCCGGGCGGCCATATCTAACACCGGGGAGCTGTTTTTT
TRBD2,-,TRBJ2-7,TRBV10-1,CASSPSGGAYEQYF,TGCGCCAGCAGCCCCAGCGGGGGGGCTTACGAGCAGTACTTC
-,-,TRBJ1-1,TRBV29-1,CSVLGGWTEAFF,TGCAGCGTTCTGGGTGGTTGGACTGAAGCTTTCTTT
-,-,TRBJ2-2,TRBV5-5,CASSSTVSLNTGELFF,TGTGCCAGCAGCTCTACAGTGAGCCTGAACACCGGGGAGCTGTTTTTT
-,once,TRBJ2-7,TRBV27,CASSAHIGGLSYEQYF,TGTGCCAGCAGCGCCCACATTGGGGGACTCTCCTACGAGCAGTACTTC
TRBD1,-,TRBJ1-2,TRBV14,CASSQGQGTRNYGYTF,TGTGCCAGCAGCCAGGGACAGGGGACCCGCAACTATGGCTACACCTTC
-,-,TRBJ1-4,TRBV14,CASSQVRGRDEKLFF,TGTGCCAGCAGCCAAGTCCGCGGACGGGATGAAAAACTGTTTTTT